This T cell receptor (beta chain) was captured in a study of blood T cell repertoires in COVID-19. The CDR3 extends over 14 amino acids. Germline V gene lookup returns CDR1 SGHRS and CDR2 YFSETQ. J gave up 5 bases and V 0 bases, and 4 bases lay outside the gene matches. Profiled with immunoSEQ multiplex PCR; TCRdb holds only in-frame clones, not every one. The data contain nearly 350,000 clones, roughly 90% of them singletons. This TCR was recovered from a woman between 65 and 79 years old with COVID-19, enrolled during active disease. Sequencing input: peripheral blood. The rearrangement links TRBV5-1 to TRBJ2-5; 7 bases fit TRBD1. The CDR3: CASSLGGGAETQYF. In nucleotides, the CDR3 is TGCGCCAGCAGCTTGGGAGGGGGCGCGGAGACCCAGTACTTC. The full variable domain, its missing parts supplied by reference TRBV5-1 and TRBJ2-5, is KAGVTQTPRYLIKTRGQQVTLSCSPISGHRSVSWYQQTPGQGLQFLFEYFSETQRNKGNFPGRFSGRQFSNSRSEMNVSTLELGDSALYLCASSLGGGAETQYFGPGTRLLVL.